This TCR beta chain is from a study of PD-1 blockade in classical Hodgkin lymphoma. The sample's time point: newly diagnosed, previously untreated cHL patient sample. Thawed PBMCs were the source of CD4+ T cells, purified by magnetic negative selection. Newly diagnosed classical Hodgkin lymphoma PBMCs, still untreated, provided the comparison samples. This clone has just one count. Profiling relied on immunoSEQ multiplex PCR, and the TCRdb table lists in-frame clones only, not all of them. The table has approximately 23,000 clones, more than 85% seen once. This CDR3 is built from 14 residues. Per the germline V gene, CDR1 is SEHNR and CDR2 is FQNEAQ (reference sequence). The V segment lost 8 bases and the J segment 2 bases; nucleotides outside the gene matches: 6.

The chain is built from TRBV7-9 and TRBJ1-2; 9 bases match TRBD1. The sequencing sample was made of CD4+ T cells from blood. The TCR originated in a human donor with classical Hodgkin lymphoma. This CDR3 is CASGKGQGNYGYTF. In DNA form, the CDR3 reads TGTGCCAGCGGAAAGGGACAGGGAAACTATGGCTACACCTTC.